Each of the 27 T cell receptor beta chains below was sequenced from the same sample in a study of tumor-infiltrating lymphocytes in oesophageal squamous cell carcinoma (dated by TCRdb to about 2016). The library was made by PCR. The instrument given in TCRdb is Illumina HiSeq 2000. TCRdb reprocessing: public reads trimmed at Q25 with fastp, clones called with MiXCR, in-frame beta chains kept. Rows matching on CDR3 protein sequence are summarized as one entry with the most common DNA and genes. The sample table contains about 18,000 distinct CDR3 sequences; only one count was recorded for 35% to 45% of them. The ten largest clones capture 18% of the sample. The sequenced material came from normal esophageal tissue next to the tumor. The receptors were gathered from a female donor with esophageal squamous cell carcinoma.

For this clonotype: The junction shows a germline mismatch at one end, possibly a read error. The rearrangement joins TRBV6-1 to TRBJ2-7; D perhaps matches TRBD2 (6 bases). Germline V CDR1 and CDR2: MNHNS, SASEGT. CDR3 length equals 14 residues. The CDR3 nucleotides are TGTGCCAGCAGTGAAGCGCTGGCGGGAACTGAAGCTTTCTTC. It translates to CASSEALAGTEAFF.

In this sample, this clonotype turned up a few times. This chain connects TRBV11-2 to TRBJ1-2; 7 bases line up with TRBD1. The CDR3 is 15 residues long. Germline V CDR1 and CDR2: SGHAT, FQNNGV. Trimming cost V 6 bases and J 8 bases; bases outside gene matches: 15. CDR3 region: CASRQTGVRSWGYTF. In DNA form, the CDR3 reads TGTGCCAGCAGACAAACAGGGGTGAGGTCTTGGGGCTACACCTTC.

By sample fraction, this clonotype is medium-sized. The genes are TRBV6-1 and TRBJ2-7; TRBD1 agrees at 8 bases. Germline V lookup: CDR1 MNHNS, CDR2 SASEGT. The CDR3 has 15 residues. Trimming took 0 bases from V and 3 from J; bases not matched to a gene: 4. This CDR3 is CASSEARGRNYEQYF. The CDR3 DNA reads TGTGCCAGCAGTGAAGCCAGGGGGCGCAACTACGAGCAGTACTTC.

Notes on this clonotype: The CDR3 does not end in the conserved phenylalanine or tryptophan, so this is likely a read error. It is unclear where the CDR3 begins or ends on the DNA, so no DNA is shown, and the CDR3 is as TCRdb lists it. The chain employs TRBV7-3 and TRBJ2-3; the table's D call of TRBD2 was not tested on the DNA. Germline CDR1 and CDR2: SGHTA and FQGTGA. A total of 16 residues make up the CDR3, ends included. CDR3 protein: CVSSQGGGKETQYFGP.

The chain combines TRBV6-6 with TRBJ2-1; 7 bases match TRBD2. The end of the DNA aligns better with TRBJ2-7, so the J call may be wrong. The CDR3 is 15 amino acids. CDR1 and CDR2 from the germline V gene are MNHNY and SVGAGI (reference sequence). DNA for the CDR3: TGTGCCAGCAACCGGCATGCCTTGGGGGGGTACGAGCAGTACTTC. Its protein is CASNRHALGGYEQYF.

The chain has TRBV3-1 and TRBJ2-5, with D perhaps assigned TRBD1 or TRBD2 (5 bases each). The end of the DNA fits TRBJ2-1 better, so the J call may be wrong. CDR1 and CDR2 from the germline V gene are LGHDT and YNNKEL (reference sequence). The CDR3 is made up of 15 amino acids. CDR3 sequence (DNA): TGTGCCAGCAGCCAAAACCCCACCGGGACGTACGAGCAGTTCTTC. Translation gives CASSQNPTGTYEQFF.

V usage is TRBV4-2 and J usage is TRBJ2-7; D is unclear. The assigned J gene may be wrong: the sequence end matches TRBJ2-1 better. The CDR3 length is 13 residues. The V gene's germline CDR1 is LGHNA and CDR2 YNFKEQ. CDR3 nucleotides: TGTGCCAGCAGCCAAGATACTGGCAATGAGCAGTTCTTC. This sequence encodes CASSQDTGNEQFF.

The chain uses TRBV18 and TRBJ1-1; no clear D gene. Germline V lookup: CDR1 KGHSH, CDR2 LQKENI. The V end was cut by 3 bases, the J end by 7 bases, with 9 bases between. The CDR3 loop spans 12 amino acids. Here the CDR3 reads CASSPYLGEAFF. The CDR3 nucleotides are TGTGCCAGCTCACCCTACCTGGGTGAAGCTTTCTTT.

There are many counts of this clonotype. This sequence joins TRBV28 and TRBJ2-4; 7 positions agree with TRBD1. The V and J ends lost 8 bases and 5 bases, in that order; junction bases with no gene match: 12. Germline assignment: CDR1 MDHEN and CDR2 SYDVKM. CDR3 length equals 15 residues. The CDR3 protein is CASGTLRDSQNIQYF. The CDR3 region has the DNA TGTGCCAGCGGAACTCTCCGGGACAGCCAAAACATTCAGTACTTC.

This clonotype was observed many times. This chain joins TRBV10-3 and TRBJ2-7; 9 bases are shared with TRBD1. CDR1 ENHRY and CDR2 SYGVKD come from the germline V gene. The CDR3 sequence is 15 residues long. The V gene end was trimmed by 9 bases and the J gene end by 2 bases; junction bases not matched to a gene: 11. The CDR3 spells CAIQYEDRGPYEQYF. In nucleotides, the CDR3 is TGTGCCATACAATATGAGGACAGGGGTCCCTACGAGCAGTACTTC.

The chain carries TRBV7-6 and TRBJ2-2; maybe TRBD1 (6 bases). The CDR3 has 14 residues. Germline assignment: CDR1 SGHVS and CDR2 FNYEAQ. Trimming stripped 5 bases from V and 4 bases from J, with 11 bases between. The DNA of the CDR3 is TGTGCCAGCAGCAAAGGACAGTCCACCGGGGAGCTGTTTTTT. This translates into CASSKGQSTGELFF.

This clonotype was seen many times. The CDR3 protein is CASSATGGVLDEQYF. CDR3 nucleotides: TGTGCCAGCAGCGCGACGGGGGGCGTCCTTGACGAGCAGTACTTC. The V call is TRBV14, the J call TRBJ2-7, with D possibly matching TRBD2 (7 bases). From germline, CDR1 is SGHDN and CDR2 FVKESK. The ends were cut back, 5 bases at V and 5 bases at J, with 19 bases in the middle. The CDR3 has 15 residues.

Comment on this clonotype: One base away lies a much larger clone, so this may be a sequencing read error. Written as DNA, the CDR3 is TGTGCCAGCAGTTACTTGGGGGACAATGAGCAGTACTTC. It specifies CASSYLGDNEQYF. The chain joins TRBV6-6 to TRBJ2-5; possible D gene TRBD1, 6 bases. Germline V gene sequence: CDR1 MNHNY, CDR2 SVGAGI (reference sequence). The CDR3 loop spans 13 amino acids. V was shortened by 1 base and J by 11 bases, with 14 bases between the two germline ends.

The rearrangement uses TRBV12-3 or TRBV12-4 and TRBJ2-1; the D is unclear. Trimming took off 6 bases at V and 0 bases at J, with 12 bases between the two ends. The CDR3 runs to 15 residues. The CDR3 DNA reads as TGTGCCAGCAGCCCATCGCGCTACTCCTACAATGAGCAGTTCTTC. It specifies CASSPSRYSYNEQFF.

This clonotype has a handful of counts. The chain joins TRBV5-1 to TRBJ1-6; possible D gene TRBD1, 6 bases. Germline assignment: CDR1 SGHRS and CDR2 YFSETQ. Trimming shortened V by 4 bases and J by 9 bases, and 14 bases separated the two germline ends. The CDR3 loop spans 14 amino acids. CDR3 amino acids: CASSREGGLSPLHF. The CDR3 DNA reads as TGCGCCAGCAGCAGGGAGGGGGGGCTTTCACCCCTCCACTTT.

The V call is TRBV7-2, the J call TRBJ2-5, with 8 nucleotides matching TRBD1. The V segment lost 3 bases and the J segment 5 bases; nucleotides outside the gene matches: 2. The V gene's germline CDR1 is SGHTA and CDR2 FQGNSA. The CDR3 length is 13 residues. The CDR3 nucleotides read TGTGCCAGCAGCTTTTGGACAGGGGAGACCCAGTACTTC. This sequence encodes CASSFWTGETQYF.

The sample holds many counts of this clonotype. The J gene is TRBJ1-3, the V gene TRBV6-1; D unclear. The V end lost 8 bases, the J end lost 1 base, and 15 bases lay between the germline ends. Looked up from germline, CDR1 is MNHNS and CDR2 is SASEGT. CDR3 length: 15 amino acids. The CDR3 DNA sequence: TGTGCCAGCGGACGAGCAAGTCTATCTGGAAACACCATATATTTT. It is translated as CASGRASLSGNTIYF.

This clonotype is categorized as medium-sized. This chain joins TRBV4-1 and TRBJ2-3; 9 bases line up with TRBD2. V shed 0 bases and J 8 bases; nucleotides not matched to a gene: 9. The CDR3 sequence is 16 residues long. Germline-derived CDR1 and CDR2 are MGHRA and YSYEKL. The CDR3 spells CASSQDMAGGLGTQYF. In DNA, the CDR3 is TGCGCCAGCAGCCAAGATATGGCGGGAGGGTTGGGTACGCAGTATTTT.

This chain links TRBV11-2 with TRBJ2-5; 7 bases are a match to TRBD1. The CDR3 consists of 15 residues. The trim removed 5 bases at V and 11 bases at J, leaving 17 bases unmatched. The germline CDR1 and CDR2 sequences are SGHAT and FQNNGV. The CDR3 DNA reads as TGTGCCAGCAGCAGCCGGGACAGCTCCTACAATGAGCAGTACTTC. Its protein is CASSSRDSSYNEQYF.

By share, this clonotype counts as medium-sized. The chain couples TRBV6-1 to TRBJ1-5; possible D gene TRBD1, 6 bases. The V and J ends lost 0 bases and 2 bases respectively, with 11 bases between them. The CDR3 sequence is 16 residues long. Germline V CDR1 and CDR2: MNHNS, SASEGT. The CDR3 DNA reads TGTGCCAGCAGTGAAGCTAGGAGGACAGGCAATCAGCCCCAGCATTTT. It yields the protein CASSEARRTGNQPQHF.

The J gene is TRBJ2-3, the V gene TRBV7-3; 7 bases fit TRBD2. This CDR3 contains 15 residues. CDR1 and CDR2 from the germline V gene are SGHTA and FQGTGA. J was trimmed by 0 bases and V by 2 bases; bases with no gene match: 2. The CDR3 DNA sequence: TGTGCCAGCAGCTTATCTAGCGGTAGCACAGATACGCAGTATTTT. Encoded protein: CASSLSSGSTDTQYF.

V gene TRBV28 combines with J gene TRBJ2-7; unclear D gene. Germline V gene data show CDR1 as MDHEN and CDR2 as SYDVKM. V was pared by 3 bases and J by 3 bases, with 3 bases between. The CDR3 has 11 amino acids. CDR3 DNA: TGTGCCAGCAGTTTGAACTACGAGCAGTACTTC. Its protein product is CASSLNYEQYF.

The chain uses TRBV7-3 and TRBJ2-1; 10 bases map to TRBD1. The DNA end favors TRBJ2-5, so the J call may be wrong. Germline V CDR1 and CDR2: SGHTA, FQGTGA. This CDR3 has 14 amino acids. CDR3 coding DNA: TGTGCCAGCAGCGACAGGGGGCCGGGGGAGACCCAGTACTTC. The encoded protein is CASSDRGPGETQYF.

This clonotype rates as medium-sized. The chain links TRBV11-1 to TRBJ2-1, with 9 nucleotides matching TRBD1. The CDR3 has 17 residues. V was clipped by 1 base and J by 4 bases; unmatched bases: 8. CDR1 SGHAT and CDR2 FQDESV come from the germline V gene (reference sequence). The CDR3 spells CASSLGSGQGIYNEQFF. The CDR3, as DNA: TGTGCCAGCAGCTTAGGGTCGGGACAGGGTATTTACAATGAGCAGTTCTTC.

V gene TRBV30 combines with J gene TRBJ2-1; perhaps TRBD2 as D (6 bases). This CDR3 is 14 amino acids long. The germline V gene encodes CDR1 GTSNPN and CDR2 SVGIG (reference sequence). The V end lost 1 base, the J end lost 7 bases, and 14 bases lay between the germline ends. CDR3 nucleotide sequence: TGTGCCTGGAGTGGGGACTCCACTCGTAATGAGCAGTTCTTC. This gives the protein CAWSGDSTRNEQFF.

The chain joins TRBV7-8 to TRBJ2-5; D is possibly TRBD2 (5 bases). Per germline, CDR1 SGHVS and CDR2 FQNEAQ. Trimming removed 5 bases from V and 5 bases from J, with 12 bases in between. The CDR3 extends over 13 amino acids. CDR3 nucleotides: TGTGCCAGCAGCGCCACTAGGTGGGAGACCCAGTACTTC. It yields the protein CASSATRWETQYF.

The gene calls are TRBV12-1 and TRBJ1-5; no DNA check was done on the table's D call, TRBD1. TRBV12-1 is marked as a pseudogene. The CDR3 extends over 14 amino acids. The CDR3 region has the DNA TGTGCCAGCAGCCCTGGACAGGGATATCAGCCCCAGCATTTT. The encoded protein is CASSPGQGYQPQHF.